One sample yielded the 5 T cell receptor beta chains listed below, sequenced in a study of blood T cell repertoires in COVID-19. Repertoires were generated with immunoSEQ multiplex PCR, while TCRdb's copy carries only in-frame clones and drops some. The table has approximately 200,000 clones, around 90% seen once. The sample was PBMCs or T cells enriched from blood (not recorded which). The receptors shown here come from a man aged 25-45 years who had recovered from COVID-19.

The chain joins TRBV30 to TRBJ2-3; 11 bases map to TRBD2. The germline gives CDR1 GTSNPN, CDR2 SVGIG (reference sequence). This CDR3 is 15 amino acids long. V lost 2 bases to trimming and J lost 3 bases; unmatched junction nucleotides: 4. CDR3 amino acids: CAWSSASGRTDTQYF. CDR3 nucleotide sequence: TGTGCCTGGAGTTCCGCTAGCGGGAGGACAGATACGCAGTATTTT.

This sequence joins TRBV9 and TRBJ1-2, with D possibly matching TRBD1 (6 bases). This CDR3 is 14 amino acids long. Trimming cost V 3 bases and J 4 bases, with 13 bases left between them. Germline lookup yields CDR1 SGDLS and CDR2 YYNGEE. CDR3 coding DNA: TGTGCCAGCAGCGCGGACAGCCACCCCTATGGCTACACCTTC. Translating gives CASSADSHPYGYTF.

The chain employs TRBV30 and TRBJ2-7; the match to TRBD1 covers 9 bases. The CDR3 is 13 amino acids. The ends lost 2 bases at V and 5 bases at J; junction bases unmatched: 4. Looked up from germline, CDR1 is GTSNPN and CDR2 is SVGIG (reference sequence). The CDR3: CAWSPDRGNEQYF. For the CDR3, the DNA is TGTGCCTGGAGTCCGGACAGGGGCAACGAGCAGTACTTC. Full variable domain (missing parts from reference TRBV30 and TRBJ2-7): SQTIHQWPATLVQPVGSPLSLECTVEGTSNPNLYWYRQAAGRGLQLLFYSVGIGQISSEVPQNLSASRPQDRQFILSSKKLLLSDSGFYLCAWSPDRGNEQYFGPGTRLTVT.

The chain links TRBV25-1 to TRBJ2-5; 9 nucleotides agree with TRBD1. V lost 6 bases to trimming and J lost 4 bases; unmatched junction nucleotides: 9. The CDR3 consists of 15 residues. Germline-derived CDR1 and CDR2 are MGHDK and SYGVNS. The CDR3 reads CASRVNRGLGETQYF. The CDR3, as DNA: TGTGCCAGCAGAGTGAACAGGGGGCTTGGAGAGACCCAGTACTTC.

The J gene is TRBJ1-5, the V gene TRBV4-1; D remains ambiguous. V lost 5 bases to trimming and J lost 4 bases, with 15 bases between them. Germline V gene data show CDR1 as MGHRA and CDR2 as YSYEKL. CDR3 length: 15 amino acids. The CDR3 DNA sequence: TGCGCCAGCAGCGGCTCTAGCACGGGGAATCAGCCCCAGCATTTT. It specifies CASSGSSTGNQPQHF.